The entry below gives a single TCR beta chain sequence along with its context. Only in-frame clones appear in the TCRdb table, and some are missing; sequencing was by immunoSEQ multiplex PCR. The table shows roughly 280,000 clones, with around nine tenths occurring only once. The sample belongs to a study of blood T cell repertoires in COVID-19. The V gene's germline CDR1 is LNHDA and CDR2 SQIVND (reference sequence). V lost 7 bases to trimming and J lost 8 bases; unmatched junction nucleotides: 20. The CDR3 loop spans 18 amino acids. This chain uses TRBV19 with TRBJ2-1; 10 nucleotides align to TRBD2. This receptor was taken from an older woman with COVID-19, enrolled during active disease. The specimen was peripheral blood. In nucleotides, the CDR3 is TGTGCCAGTACTCCCGGCCCCCCAGCTAGCGGGAGTTCGGATGAGCAGTTCTTC. Protein product: CASTPGPPASGSSDEQFF.